A single sample gave rise to the 24 T cell receptor beta chains below, sequenced in a study of blood T cell repertoires in COVID-19. Produced via immunoSEQ multiplex PCR; TCRdb's table is partial and in-frame only. The sample has about 15,000 clones; around 73% are singletons. The sample consisted of peripheral blood. Source of these receptors: a human donor in a cohort sampled during active COVID-19.

CDR3: CASSPRGIAYNEQFF. DNA of the CDR3: TGTGCCAGCAGCCCCCGGGGAATTGCCTACAATGAGCAGTTCTTC. This chain uses TRBV7-2 with TRBJ2-1; a possible D gene is TRBD2 (5 bases). V was pared by 5 bases and J by 2 bases, with 13 bases between. Germline values: CDR1 SGHTA, CDR2 FQGNSA. The CDR3 spans 15 residues.

This rearrangement joins TRBV19 to TRBJ1-2, with D tentatively TRBD1 (5 bases). The CDR3 loop spans 13 amino acids. Trimming pared 4 bases from V and 2 bases from J, leaving 8 bases between. Germline V gene lookup returns CDR1 LNHDA and CDR2 SQIVND (reference sequence). The CDR3 DNA is TGTGCCAGTAGTAAGAAGGGGAACTATGGCTACACCTTC. This encodes CASSKKGNYGYTF.

This clone came up a few times. The chain carries TRBV6-5 and TRBJ2-7, with D possibly being TRBD1 (5 bases). The germline V and J ends were trimmed by 10 bases and 2 bases, with 15 bases remaining between them. Germline assignment: CDR1 MNHEY and CDR2 SVGAGI. The CDR3 is 13 residues long. CDR3 region: CATHLRETYEQYF. The DNA for the CDR3 is TGTGCCACTCACCTCAGGGAAACCTACGAGCAGTACTTC.

J is TRBJ2-1 and V is TRBV6-4, with TRBD1 matching over 10 bases. This CDR3 spans 15 amino acids. Germline lookup yields CDR1 MRHNA and CDR2 SNTAGT. J gave up 2 bases and V 6 bases, and 4 bases lay outside the gene matches. The CDR3 loop reads CASSRQGAPYNEQFF. CDR3 DNA sequence: TGTGCCAGCAGCCGACAGGGGGCCCCCTACAATGAGCAGTTCTTC.

The CDR3 region has the DNA TGTGCCAGCAGCCAAGACTATCACGGGACCTACGAGCAGTACTTC. Protein product: CASSQDYHGTYEQYF. The chain joins TRBV4-2 to TRBJ2-7, with a possible D match to TRBD2 (5 bases). This CDR3 spans 15 amino acids. Germline V lookup: CDR1 LGHNA, CDR2 YNFKEQ. V shed 0 bases and J shed 2 bases, with 11 bases lying between them.

This clone occurred a few times. The genes are TRBV10-3 and TRBJ2-7, with TRBD1 matching 8 bases. The germline V gene encodes CDR1 ENHRY and CDR2 SYGVKD. V was clipped by 5 bases and J by 3 bases; unmatched bases: 3. This CDR3 contains 13 residues. The CDR3 region is CAISPGTGYEQYF. Here the CDR3 DNA reads TGTGCCATCAGTCCCGGGACAGGCTACGAGCAGTACTTC.

CDR3 protein: CASSEVGTGWTRAEETQYF. CDR3 bases: TGTGCCAGCAGTGAGGTTGGGACAGGGTGGACTAGAGCTGAAGAGACCCAGTACTTC. V is TRBV27 and J is TRBJ2-5, with 9 bases matching TRBD1. V was clipped by 5 bases and J by 3 bases; unmatched bases: 19. Per germline, CDR1 MNHEY and CDR2 SMNVEV (reference sequence). The CDR3 is 19 amino acids.

The CDR3, as DNA: TGCGCCAGCAGCTTGGGGCAGGGGGGAGATACGCAGTATTTT. It yields the protein CASSLGQGGDTQYF. The gene calls are TRBV5-1 and TRBJ2-3; perhaps TRBD1 as D (7 bases). CDR1 is SGHRS, CDR2 YFSETQ, per germline. Trimming left V 0 bases short and J 5 bases short, with 10 bases between. This CDR3 is 14 amino acids long.

This clone was seen only once. This chain joins TRBV24-1 and TRBJ2-1; 10 nucleotides line up with TRBD1. CDR1 and CDR2 from the germline V gene are KGHDR and SFDVKD. The CDR3 consists of 17 residues. After removal of 3 bases from V and 1 base from J, the junction contained 5 bases not matched to a gene. DNA for the CDR3: TGTGCCACCAGTGATCCCCGGACAGGGGGGTCCTACAATGAGCAGTTCTTC. It encodes CATSDPRTGGSYNEQFF.

The genes are TRBV29-1 and TRBJ1-2; 9 bases are shared with TRBD1. This CDR3 comprises 14 residues. Germline V gene sequence: CDR1 SQVTM, CDR2 ANQGSEA. V lost 2 bases and J lost 6; bases outside the gene matches: 7. The CDR3 loop reads CSVEPRDRENGYTF. Written as DNA, the CDR3 is TGCAGCGTTGAACCCCGGGACAGGGAAAATGGCTACACCTTC.

This clone has a single count. This rearrangement joins TRBV10-3 to TRBJ1-1, with TRBD1 matching 8 bases. CDR3 length: 15 residues. Germline assignment: CDR1 ENHRY and CDR2 SYGVKD. V lost 5 bases, J lost 4 bases, and 9 bases stayed unmatched. As DNA, the CDR3 is TGTGCCATCAGTCCCGGGACAGGTTTGGCCACTGAAGCTTTCTTT. Translation: CAISPGTGLATEAFF.

The V gene is TRBV11-3, the J gene TRBJ2-1, with D perhaps matching TRBD2 (5 bases). V gave up 4 bases and J gave up 1 base, with 14 bases separating them. Germline lookup yields CDR1 SGHNT and CDR2 YENEEA. The CDR3 covers 16 residues. The CDR3 spells CASSSSSGWSYNEQFF. CDR3 in DNA: TGTGCCAGCAGCTCTTCATCGGGGTGGTCCTACAATGAGCAGTTCTTC.

As to this clone: The junction departs from the called germline gene at one end, perhaps through a read error. The chain carries TRBV3-1 (or the pseudogene TRBV3-2) and TRBJ2-7, with 9 bases that match TRBD2. This CDR3 comprises 16 residues. Per the germline V gene, CDR1 is LGHDT and CDR2 is YNNKEL (reference sequence). The CDR3: CASSQVTGTSSHEQYF. CDR3 bases: TGTGCCAGCAGCCAAGTTACCGGGACTAGCTCCCACGAGCAGTACTTC.

The chain uses TRBV5-4 and TRBJ1-3; tentatively, D is TRBD1 (6 bases). V lost 2 bases and J lost 7, with 7 bases in between. This CDR3 is 12 amino acids long. Germline V CDR1 and CDR2: SGHNT, YYREEE (reference sequence). This chain's CDR3 is CASSFGGNTIYF. The CDR3 region has the DNA TGTGCCAGCAGCTTTGGGGGCAACACCATATATTTT.

The V gene is TRBV27, the J gene TRBJ1-1; TRBD1 aligns across 7 bases. The CDR3 covers 13 residues. Germline V gene lookup returns CDR1 MNHEY and CDR2 SMNVEV (reference sequence). Losses at the gene ends were 6 bases for V and 4 bases for J; bases not matched to a gene: 5. The DNA for the CDR3 is TGTGCCAGCAGGTTGACAGGGTTCACTGAAGCTTTCTTT. It codes for CASRLTGFTEAFF.

The chain combines TRBV11-2 with TRBJ2-7, with a weak D call TRBD1 (6 bases). Germline CDR1 is SGHAT and CDR2 is FQNNGV. Trimming stripped 2 bases from V and 9 bases from J, with 20 bases between. CDR3 length: 15 amino acids. CDR3 sequence (DNA): TGTGCCAGCAGCTTATCAACAGGGTTCCGAGGGGTGCAGTACTTC. This encodes CASSLSTGFRGVQYF.

The V call is TRBV10-2, the J call TRBJ1-5; 8 nucleotides agree with TRBD1. CDR3 length: 13 amino acids. V shed 7 bases and J 6 bases; nucleotides not matched to a gene: 5. The germline CDR1 and CDR2 sequences are WSHSY and SAAADI. DNA of the CDR3: TGCGCCAGCACCGGACAGGGAGCTCAGCCCCAGCATTTT. Translated, it gives CASTGQGAQPQHF.

This CDR3 reads CASTNPGLYQFF. The CDR3 DNA follows: TGTGCCAGCACGAACCCGGGACTATACCAGTTCTTC. This chain links TRBV6-5 with TRBJ2-1, with 7 nucleotides matching TRBD2. The CDR3 extends over 12 amino acids. Trimming removed 7 bases from V and 13 bases from J; junction bases left unmatched: 10. Looked up from germline, CDR1 is MNHEY and CDR2 is SVGAGI.

The rearrangement links TRBV3-1 (or the pseudogene TRBV3-2) to TRBJ2-3; 13 bases map to TRBD2. J gave up 1 base and V 3 bases, and 7 bases lay outside the gene matches. The germline CDR1 and CDR2 sequences are LGHDT and YNNKEL (reference sequence). The CDR3 runs to 18 residues. The CDR3 spells CASSHRLAGGFGTDTQYF. CDR3 bases: TGTGCCAGCAGCCATAGACTAGCGGGAGGATTTGGCACAGATACGCAGTATTTT.

The chain joins TRBV27 to TRBJ1-4; 8 nucleotides match TRBD1. Germline V lookup: CDR1 MNHEY, CDR2 SMNVEV (reference sequence). The CDR3 sequence is 16 residues long. With V trimmed by 3 bases and J by 4 bases, 7 bases remained unmatched. This CDR3 reads CASSFRQGASNEKLFF. In DNA form, the CDR3 reads TGTGCCAGCAGTTTTAGGCAGGGGGCTAGTAATGAAAAACTGTTTTTT.

This clone was detected only a few times. The gene calls are TRBV27 and TRBJ2-4, with D unclear. Germline V gives CDR1 MNHEY, CDR2 SMNVEV (reference sequence). The CDR3 contains 14 residues. Trimming stripped 4 bases from V and 7 bases from J, with 14 bases between. The CDR3 loop is CASSSTAGWNIQYF. For the CDR3, the DNA is TGTGCCAGCAGTTCCACGGCCGGGTGGAACATTCAGTACTTC.

A few counts support this clone. The rearrangement uses TRBV28 and TRBJ2-7; TRBD1 agrees at 8 bases. Germline CDR1 reads MDHEN; CDR2 reads SYDVKM. Trimming cost V 4 bases and J 10 bases; bases outside gene matches: 12. The CDR3 spans 14 residues. The CDR3 DNA reads as TGTGCCAGCAGTTGGACAGGGACCCCCCTAGGACAGTACTTC. It encodes CASSWTGTPLGQYF. Supplemented by reference TRBV28 and TRBJ2-7, the full variable domain reads DVKVTQSSRYLVKRTGEKVFLECVQDMDHENMFWYRQDPGLGLRLIYFSYDVKMKEKGDIPEGYSVSREKKERFSLILESASTNQTSMYLCASSWTGTPLGQYFGPGTRLTVT.

The chain couples TRBV5-1 to TRBJ2-3; D perhaps matches TRBD2 (6 bases). Germline-derived CDR1 and CDR2 are SGHRS and YFSETQ. The CDR3 has 14 amino acids. V was shortened by 2 bases and J by 2 bases, with 9 bases between the two germline ends. CDR3 DNA sequence: TGCGCCAGCAGCTTTACGGGACTCACAGATACGCAGTATTTT. As protein: CASSFTGLTDTQYF.

This clone was seen only once. This chain links TRBV4-1 with TRBJ2-5, with 14 positions matching TRBD2. The length of the CDR3 is 21 residues. Unmatched junction bases numbered 17, after V lost 0 bases and J lost 5 bases. Germline loops: CDR1 MGHRA, CDR2 YSYEKL. CDR3 coding DNA: TGCGCCAGCAGCCAAGAGGTCCGTTGGAGGACTAGCGGGGGGCCGGGGGAGACCCAGTACTTC. Translated, it gives CASSQEVRWRTSGGPGETQYF.